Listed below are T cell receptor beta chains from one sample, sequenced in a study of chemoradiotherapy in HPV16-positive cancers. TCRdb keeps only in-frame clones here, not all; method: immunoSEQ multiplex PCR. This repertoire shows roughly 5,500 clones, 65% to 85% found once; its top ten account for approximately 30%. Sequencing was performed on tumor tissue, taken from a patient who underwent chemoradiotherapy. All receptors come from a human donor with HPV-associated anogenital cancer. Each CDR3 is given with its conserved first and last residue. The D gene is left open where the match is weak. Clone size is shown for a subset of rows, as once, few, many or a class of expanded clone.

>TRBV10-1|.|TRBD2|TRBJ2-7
CASSEGDSSGGIYEQYF
TGCGCCAGCAGTGAGGGAGACTCTAGCGGGGGTATCTACGAGCAGTACTTC
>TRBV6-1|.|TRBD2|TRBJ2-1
CASSERTSGAYNEQFF
TGTGCCAGCAGCGAACGTACTAGCGGAGCGTACAATGAGCAGTTCTTC
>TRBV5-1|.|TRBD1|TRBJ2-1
CASSRGQPGDNEQFF
TGCGCCAGCAGCAGGGGACAGCCTGGGGACAATGAGCAGTTCTTC
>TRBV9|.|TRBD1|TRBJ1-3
CASSVAGGTASSGNTIYF
TGTGCCAGCAGCGTAGCTGGGGGGACAGCCAGCTCTGGAAACACCATATATTTT
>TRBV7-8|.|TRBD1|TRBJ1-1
CASSPRDRVNTEAFF
TGTGCCAGCAGCCCCCGGGACAGGGTAAACACTGAAGCTTTCTTT
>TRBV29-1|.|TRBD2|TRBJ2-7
CSVEVTASGEQYF
TGCAGCGTTGAAGTGACAGCTAGCGGCGAGCAGTACTTC
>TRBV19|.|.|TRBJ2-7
CASHRVANEQYF
TGTGCCAGTCACCGGGTAGCCAACGAGCAGTACTTC
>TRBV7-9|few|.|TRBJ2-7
CASSRSYEQYF
TGTGCCAGCAGCCGTTCCTACGAGCAGTACTTC
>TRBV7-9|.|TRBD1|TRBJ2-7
CASSLAAAGGYEQYF
TGTGCCAGCAGCTTAGCTGCGGCAGGGGGCTACGAGCAGTACTTC
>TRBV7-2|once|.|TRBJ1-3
CASSSSPGGSAGNTIYF
TGTGCCAGCAGCTCGTCCCCTGGGGGCTCGGCTGGAAACACCATATATTTT
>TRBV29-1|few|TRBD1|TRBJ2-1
CSVEGQGPGEQFF
TGCAGCGTTGAGGGACAGGGGCCTGGTGAGCAGTTCTTC
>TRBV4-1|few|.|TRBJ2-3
CASSYEGRWVTQYF
TGCGCCAGCAGCTACGAGGGGAGGTGGGTTACGCAGTATTTT
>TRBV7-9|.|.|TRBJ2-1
CASSYDGDTQTYNEQFF
TGTGCCAGCAGCTACGACGGGGACACGCAAACCTACAATGAGCAGTTCTTC
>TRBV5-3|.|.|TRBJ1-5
CARNRTGFSNQPQHF
TGTGCCAGAAACCGTACAGGATTTAGCAATCAGCCCCAGCATTTT
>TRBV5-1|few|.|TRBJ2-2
CASSRDGRVNTGELFF
TGCGCCAGCAGCCGAGACGGTAGGGTGAACACCGGGGAGCTGTTTTTT
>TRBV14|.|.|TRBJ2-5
CASSPTARRGETQYF
TGTGCCAGCAGCCCAACCGCTCGACGGGGAGAGACCCAGTACTTC
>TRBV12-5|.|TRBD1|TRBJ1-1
CASGLVRTGGTEAFF
TGTGCTAGTGGTTTGGTACGAACAGGGGGAACTGAAGCTTTCTTT
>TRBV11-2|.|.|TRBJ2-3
CASSQGRNTDTQYF
TGTGCCAGCAGCCAGGGACGGAACACAGATACGCAGTATTTT
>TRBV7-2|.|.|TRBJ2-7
CASSPSYSRHYEQYF
TGTGCCAGCAGCCCATCGTACAGCCGCCACTACGAGCAGTACTTC
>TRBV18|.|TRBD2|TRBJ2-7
CASSPRSGTRWYEQYF
TGTGCCAGCTCACCCCGGAGCGGGACTAGGTGGTACGAGCAGTACTTC
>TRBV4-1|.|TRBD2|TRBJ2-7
CASSQEREPYEQYF
TGCGCCAGCAGCCAGGAGCGGGAGCCCTACGAGCAGTACTTC
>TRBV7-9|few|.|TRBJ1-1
CASSLASTGAEAFF
TGTGCCAGCAGCTTAGCATCGACTGGGGCTGAAGCTTTCTTT
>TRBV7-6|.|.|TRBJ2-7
CASSLDEGLAYEQYF
TGTGCCAGCAGCTTAGACGAGGGGCTAGCCTACGAGCAGTACTTC
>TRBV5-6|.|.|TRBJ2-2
CASSFTTGELFF
TGTGCCAGCAGCTTCACGACCGGGGAGCTGTTTTTT
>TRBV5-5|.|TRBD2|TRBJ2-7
CASSLGGSFGEQYF
TGTGCCAGCAGCTTGGGCGGGAGCTTCGGTGAGCAGTACTTC
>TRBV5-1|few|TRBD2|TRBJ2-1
CASRADGRGYNEQFF
TGCGCCAGCCGCGCTGACGGGAGGGGTTACAATGAGCAGTTCTTC
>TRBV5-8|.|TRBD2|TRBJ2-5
CASSLAGTSGQETQYF
TGTGCCAGCAGCTTGGCCGGGACTAGCGGCCAAGAGACCCAGTACTTC
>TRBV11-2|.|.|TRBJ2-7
CASSLVGGSGVLRVQYF
TGTGCCAGCAGCTTAGTAGGGGGTAGCGGTGTGTTACGAGTGCAGTACTTC
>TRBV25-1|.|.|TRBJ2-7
CATRGSLSSYEQYF
TGTGCCACCCGGGGGAGCCTAAGCTCCTACGAGCAGTACTTC
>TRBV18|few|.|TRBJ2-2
CASSPIRGPGELFF
TGTGCCAGCTCACCAATCCGGGGGCCCGGGGAGCTGTTTTTT
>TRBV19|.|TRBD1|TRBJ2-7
CASSIDRGSNEQYF
TGTGCCAGTAGTATAGACAGGGGGAGCAACGAGCAGTACTTC
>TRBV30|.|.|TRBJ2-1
CAWSHISVGSYNEQFF
TGTGCCTGGAGTCACATTTCAGTTGGCTCCTACAATGAGCAGTTCTTC
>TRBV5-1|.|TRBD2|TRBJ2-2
CASGREANTGELFF
TGCGCCAGCGGGCGGGAGGCAAACACCGGGGAGCTGTTTTTT
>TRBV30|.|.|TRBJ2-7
CAWSRQGSEQYF
TGTGCCTGGAGTCGGCAGGGCAGCGAGCAGTACTTC
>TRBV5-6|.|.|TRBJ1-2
CASSFMAAAGYTF
TGTGCCAGCAGCTTCATGGCCGCGGCTGGCTACACCTTC
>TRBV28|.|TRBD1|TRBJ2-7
CASSLGGTGQYEQYF
TGTGCCAGCAGTTTAGGCGGGACAGGGCAGTACGAGCAGTACTTC
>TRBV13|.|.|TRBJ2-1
CASTKGYEQFF
TGTGCCAGCACCAAGGGCTATGAGCAGTTCTTC
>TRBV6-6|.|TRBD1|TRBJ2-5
CASSSPGQGLTQYF
TGTGCCAGCAGTTCGCCGGGACAGGGGCTAACCCAGTACTTC
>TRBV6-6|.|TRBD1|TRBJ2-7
CASSRPGQGSYEQYF
TGTGCCAGCAGTCGCCCCGGACAGGGCTCCTACGAGCAGTACTTC
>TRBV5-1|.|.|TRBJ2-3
CASRWGQPGRDTQYF
TGCGCCAGCAGATGGGGACAGCCCGGGAGAGATACGCAGTATTTT
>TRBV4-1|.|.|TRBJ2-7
CASSPQGRGLASYEQYF
TGCGCCAGCAGCCCTCAGGGGAGAGGGCTAGCGAGCTACGAGCAGTACTTC
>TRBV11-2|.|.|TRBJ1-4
CASSLGRQNEKLFF
TGTGCCAGCAGCTTAGGCAGGCAAAATGAAAAACTGTTTTTT
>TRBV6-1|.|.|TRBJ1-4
CASSERGGVNEKLFF
TGTGCCAGCAGTGAAAGGGGAGGGGTTAATGAAAAACTGTTTTTT
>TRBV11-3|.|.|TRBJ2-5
CASRIKVEETQYF
TGTGCCAGCAGGATCAAGGTCGAAGAGACCCAGTACTTC
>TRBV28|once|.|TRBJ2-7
CASSSLTSRSYEQYF
TGTGCCAGCAGTTCCCTTACCTCCCGATCCTACGAGCAGTACTTC
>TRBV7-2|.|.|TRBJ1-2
CASSRTQQGNTF
TGTGCCAGCAGCCGGACCCAACAGGGCAACACCTTC
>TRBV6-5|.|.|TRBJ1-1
CASRRFTEAFF
TGTGCCAGCCGAAGGTTCACTGAAGCTTTCTTT
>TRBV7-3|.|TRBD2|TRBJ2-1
CASSLSGRAVNEQFF
TGTGCCAGCAGCCTAAGCGGGAGGGCCGTCAATGAGCAGTTCTTC
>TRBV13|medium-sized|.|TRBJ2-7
CASSLGPEQYF
TGTGCCAGCAGCTTAGGGCCGGAGCAGTACTTC
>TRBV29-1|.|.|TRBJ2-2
CSVEVGANGELFF
TGCAGCGTTGAAGTGGGGGCGAACGGGGAGCTGTTTTTT
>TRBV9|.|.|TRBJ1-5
CASSPDLNQPQHF
TGTGCCAGCAGCCCAGATCTCAATCAGCCCCAGCATTTT
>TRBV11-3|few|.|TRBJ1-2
CASSLSPGAGNFGYTF
TGTGCCAGCAGCTTAAGCCCTGGGGCAGGGAATTTTGGCTACACCTTC
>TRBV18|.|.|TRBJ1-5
CASSPSRQNQPQHF
TGTGCCAGCTCACCGTCTCGACAAAATCAGCCCCAGCATTTT
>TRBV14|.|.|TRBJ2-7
CASSQSSLAIGEQYF
TGTGCCAGCAGCCAGAGTTCTTTAGCCATCGGGGAGCAGTACTTC
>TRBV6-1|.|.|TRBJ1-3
CASSEPSPVGTIYF
TGTGCCAGCAGTGAACCCTCCCCCGTGGGCACCATATATTTT
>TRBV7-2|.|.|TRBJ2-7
CASSPSAGMGYEQYF
TGTGCCAGCAGCCCGAGCGCCGGGATGGGGTACGAGCAGTACTTC
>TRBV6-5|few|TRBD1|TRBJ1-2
CASSRQGNYGYTF
TGTGCCAGCAGTCGACAGGGCAACTATGGCTACACCTTC
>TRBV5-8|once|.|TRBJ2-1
CASSEVGAGLGQFF
TGTGCCAGCAGCGAAGTGGGGGCGGGCCTCGGGCAGTTCTTC
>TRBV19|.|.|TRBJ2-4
CASSPPPRELGGIQYF
TGTGCCAGTAGCCCACCCCCACGGGAATTGGGTGGCATTCAGTACTTC
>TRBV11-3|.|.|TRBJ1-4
CASSPSGPSEKLFF
TGTGCCAGCAGCCCTAGCGGGCCCAGTGAAAAACTGTTTTTT